This T cell receptor (beta chain) was identified in a study of chemoradiotherapy in HPV16-positive cancers. Turning to the study itself: A couple of HPV16-positive patients' cells yielded candidate HPV-specific clones and common motifs. General observations from the study: Non-HPV-specific T cells did not expand in tumors during treatment, whereas candidate HPV-specific clones and E7-related motifs did. The functional HPV-specific definition rests on just two HPV16-positive patients.

This table comes from immunoSEQ multiplex PCR, and its TCRdb copy is limited to in-frame clones, with some not included. The sample contains some 10,000 clones, more than 65% of which appear only once. Trimming took 4 bases from V and 1 from J, leaving 10 bases between them. The CDR3 contains 14 residues. Germline CDR1 is LNHDA and CDR2 is SQIVND (reference sequence). Repeated repertoire sampling spanned the course of chemoradiotherapy. Details on this clone: Its specificity is unknown.

The sequenced sample was blood, obtained from a patient who underwent chemoradiotherapy. The V and J genes are TRBV19 and TRBJ1-2; D unresolved. This receptor was taken from a human donor with HPV-associated anogenital cancer. The CDR3 DNA reads TGTGCCAGTAGTACCCAACTGCTTAACTATGGCTACACCTTC. Translating it yields CASSTQLLNYGYTF.